The following is a TCR beta chain sequence with its context. Its antigen remains unidentified. The sample comes from a study of cytomegalovirus exposure and HLA in healthy donors. About the study: The same platform was used for the 90 to 150 validation repertoires as for the roughly 660 first-cohort repertoires, as reported in a later analysis. Study-level findings and limits: Cytomegalovirus association was assigned to under 200 TCR beta chains. A subsequent analysis found that TCR clusters from the first cohort also tended to co-occur in the roughly 120 validation repertoires, with under 95% of cluster scores above 0.

This CDR3 region has 12 residues. V gave up 0 bases and J gave up 6 bases, with 8 bases separating them. Germline CDR1 reads SQVTM; CDR2 reads ANQGSEA. The assay was immunoSEQ multiplex PCR, and TCRdb's table has in-frame clones only and misses some. The sample lists tens of thousands of clones; approximately 93% were seen once. Sequencing was carried out using PBMCs. The chain has TRBV29-1 and TRBJ1-1; D not certain. The source is a woman aged 30 to 39 in good health and CMV-seronegative. CDR3 in DNA: TGCAGCGTTGAAGAATCCGGGGCTGAAGCTTTCTTT. Translated: CSVEESGAEAFF.